The 30 T cell receptor beta chains presented below share a single source sample, sequenced in a study of blood T cell repertoires in COVID-19. Sequencing used immunoSEQ multiplex PCR; TCRdb keeps in-frame clones, though not all of them. The sample yields 200,000 to 300,000 clones, 65% to 90% seen once. Input material: peripheral blood. Receptor source: a man in his forties or fifties who had recovered from COVID-19.

This clone was counted only a few times. The rearrangement uses TRBV6-5 and TRBJ2-3; 10 bases match TRBD2. The CDR3 sequence is 15 residues long. J lost 1 base, V lost 7 bases, and 5 bases had no gene match. The germline gives CDR1 MNHEY, CDR2 SVGAGI. The CDR3 sequence is CASTFTSGGTDTQYF. Written as DNA, the CDR3 is TGTGCCAGCACGTTTACTAGCGGGGGCACAGATACGCAGTATTTT.

V is TRBV19 and J is TRBJ1-4, with D maybe TRBD1 (6 bases). The CDR3 runs to 12 residues. The germline V gene has CDR1 LNHDA and CDR2 SQIVND (reference sequence). The germline V and J ends were trimmed by 8 bases and 8 bases, with 12 bases remaining between them. The CDR3 nucleotides read TGTGCCAGTCGTCAGGGGTACGAAAAACTGTTTTTT. Translated: CASRQGYEKLFF.

This clone has a single count. CDR3 loop: CASSMQGKYEQYF. CDR3 DNA: TGTGCCAGCAGTATGCAGGGCAAATACGAGCAGTACTTC. V usage is TRBV2 and J usage is TRBJ2-7; D is possibly TRBD1 (5 bases). V lost 5 bases and J 4 bases, leaving 12 bases between the germline ends. From germline, CDR1 is SNHLY and CDR2 FYNNEI. The CDR3 length is 13 residues.

The rearrangement joins TRBV19 to TRBJ2-1; 7 bases are a match to TRBD2. The ends lost 7 bases at V and 11 bases at J; junction bases unmatched: 17. Germline CDR1 is LNHDA and CDR2 is SQIVND (reference sequence). This CDR3 region has 15 residues. This CDR3 is CASTRLVAGEIKQFF. Written as DNA, the CDR3 is TGTGCCAGTACTCGTCTTGTTGCGGGAGAAATTAAGCAGTTCTTC.

The V gene is TRBV11-3, the J gene TRBJ2-2; no clear D. This CDR3 region has 14 residues. V shed 2 bases and J shed 4 bases, with 8 bases lying between them. Germline loops: CDR1 SGHNT, CDR2 YENEEA. CDR3 bases: TGTGCCAGCAGCTTAAGGCCGGGCACCGGGGAGCTGTTTTTT. As protein: CASSLRPGTGELFF.

The V call is TRBV20-1, the J call TRBJ1-2; no firm D call. V gave up 0 bases and J gave up 8 bases, with 7 bases separating them. The germline V gene encodes CDR1 DFQATT and CDR2 SNEGSKA (reference sequence). The CDR3 length is 11 residues. The CDR3 loop is CSARESGGYTF. For the CDR3, the DNA is TGCAGTGCTAGAGAGTCGGGAGGCTACACCTTC.

CDR3 region: CASRVDSGSYNEQFF. The CDR3 DNA reads TGTGCCAGCAGGGTCGACAGTGGGTCCTACAATGAGCAGTTCTTC. The chain joins TRBV6-5 to TRBJ2-1; D possibly corresponds to TRBD1 (5 bases). Germline assignment: CDR1 MNHEY and CDR2 SVGAGI. V was clipped by 6 bases and J by 1 base, with 13 bases between them. The CDR3 covers 15 residues.

With respect to this clone: At one boundary the junction diverges from the germline segment, which might be a read error. J is TRBJ1-6 and V is TRBV6-2 or TRBV6-3, with TRBD1 matching 7 bases. Germline lookup yields CDR1 MNHEY and CDR2 SVGEGT. The CDR3 is made up of 14 amino acids. The CDR3 loop reads CASSRGGTASSLHF. In nucleotides, the CDR3 is TGTGCCAGCAGCCGGGGTGGGACAGCTTCATCCCTCCACTTT.

The chain carries TRBV19 and TRBJ1-6; tentatively, D is TRBD1 (5 bases). With 4 bases removed from V and 1 base from J, the gap between germline ends came to 11 bases. Germline V lookup: CDR1 LNHDA, CDR2 SQIVND (reference sequence). The CDR3 covers 16 residues. The CDR3 is CASSTTGTSYNSPLHF. CDR3 in DNA: TGTGCCAGTAGTACGACCGGGACTTCCTATAATTCACCCCTCCACTTT.

As DNA, the CDR3 is TGTGCCACCCGGGCTAGCGGGAGTCCCGGGGAGCTGTTTTTT. This sequence encodes CATRASGSPGELFF. V is TRBV24-1 and J is TRBJ2-2, with 10 bases fitting TRBD2. This CDR3 is 14 amino acids long. V dropped 9 bases and J dropped 6; count of bases not matched to a gene: 6. CDR1 and CDR2 from the germline V gene are KGHDR and SFDVKD.

V and J are TRBV11-2 and TRBJ2-1; 7 bases are a match to TRBD1. This CDR3 has 15 residues. CDR1 and CDR2 (germline): SGHAT, FQNNGV. Trimming removed 4 bases from V and 7 bases from J; junction bases left unmatched: 10. The CDR3 loop is CASSSTQGVRNEQFF. The CDR3 DNA sequence: TGTGCCAGCAGCTCGACCCAGGGGGTGAGGAATGAGCAGTTCTTC. Full variable domain (remainder filled in from reference TRBV11-2 and TRBJ2-1): EAGVAQSPRYKIIEKRQSVAFWCNPISGHATLYWYQQILGQGPKLLIQFQNNGVVDDSQLPKDRFSAERLKGVDSTLKIQPAKLEDSAVYLCASSSTQGVRNEQFFGPGTRLTVL.

The chain couples TRBV30 to TRBJ2-2; TRBD2 matches 8 bases. The length of the CDR3 is 12 residues. After removal of 4 bases from V and 6 bases from J, the junction contained 1 base not matched to a gene. Per germline, CDR1 GTSNPN and CDR2 SVGIG (reference sequence). This CDR3 is CAWMTSAGELFF. CDR3 bases: TGTGCCTGGATGACTAGCGCCGGGGAGCTGTTTTTT.

Regarding this clone: The same CDR3 is also encoded by other DNA sequences in this sample. The chain combines TRBV29-1 with TRBJ1-2, with D perhaps TRBD1 (5 bases). The CDR3 contains 11 residues. Germline CDR1 SQVTM, CDR2 ANQGSEA. Trimming removed 6 bases from V and 4 bases from J, with 9 bases in between. In DNA, the CDR3 is TGCAGCGTGGGGCAGAGCTATGGCTACACCTTC. This sequence encodes CSVGQSYGYTF.

The rearrangement links TRBV6-5 to TRBJ1-3; D not certain. The CDR3 runs 15 residues. Germline V lookup: CDR1 MNHEY, CDR2 SVGAGI. The germline V and J ends were trimmed by 4 bases and 3 bases, with 13 bases remaining between them. The CDR3 reads CASSSGSRGGNTIYF. The CDR3 DNA follows: TGTGCCAGCAGTTCGGGGTCTAGAGGTGGAAACACCATATATTTT.

The chain recombines TRBV7-2 with TRBJ2-3, with D uncertain. The CDR3 sequence is 16 residues long. Trimming pared 4 bases from V and 5 bases from J, leaving 19 bases between. Germline V gene sequence: CDR1 SGHTA, CDR2 FQGNSA. The CDR3 is CASSSTGSSYRDTQYF. The CDR3, as DNA: TGTGCCAGCAGCTCAACCGGGTCGAGTTATAGAGATACGCAGTATTTT.

The chain recombines TRBV7-2 with TRBJ2-2; 7 bases match TRBD1. Trimming took 6 bases from V and 0 from J; bases not matched to a gene: 4. Germline loops: CDR1 SGHTA, CDR2 FQGNSA. CDR3 size: 15 residues. CDR3 bases: TGTGCCAGCAGATCCGGGACAGCGAACACCGGGGAGCTGTTTTTT. Residues: CASRSGTANTGELFF.

This sequence joins TRBV5-4 and TRBJ1-6; D possibly corresponds to TRBD1 (5 bases). CDR1 is SGHNT and CDR2 is YYREEE in the germline V gene (reference sequence). The CDR3 runs to 16 residues. Trimming took off 3 bases at V and 8 bases at J, with 18 bases between the two ends. This CDR3 reads CASSSTVDRSDSPLHF. As DNA, the CDR3 is TGTGCCAGCAGCTCCACCGTCGACAGATCCGATTCACCCCTCCACTTT.

The chain combines TRBV4-1 with TRBJ1-2; 9 bases align to TRBD1. CDR3 length: 14 amino acids. With V trimmed by 5 bases and J by 4 bases, 5 bases remained unmatched. In germline, CDR1 is MGHRA, CDR2 YSYEKL. The CDR3 reads CASSSQDRGYGYTF. The CDR3 region has the DNA TGCGCCAGCAGCTCTCAGGACAGGGGCTATGGCTACACCTTC.

V gene TRBV7-6 combines with J gene TRBJ1-1, with D possibly being TRBD1 (5 bases). The CDR3 totals 13 residues. Germline lookup yields CDR1 SGHVS and CDR2 FNYEAQ. Trimming cost V 1 base and J 5 bases, with 8 bases left between them. The DNA for the CDR3 is TGTGCCAGCAGCTTAGGCAGGGCGACTGAAGCTTTCTTT. Amino acid sequence: CASSLGRATEAFF.

The chain carries TRBV10-3 and TRBJ2-3; a possible D gene is TRBD2 (5 bases). Between the trimmed V and J ends, which lost 0 bases and 8 bases, there was a span of 12 bases. The CDR3 covers 14 residues. Germline V CDR1 and CDR2: ENHRY, SYGVKD. CDR3 in amino acids: CAISESSAVGTQYF. The CDR3 DNA sequence: TGTGCCATCAGTGAGTCTTCAGCGGTGGGTACGCAGTATTTT.

V usage is TRBV5-6 and J usage is TRBJ2-7, with 8 bases matching TRBD1. The germline CDR1 and CDR2 sequences are SGHDT and YYEEEE. The CDR3 spans 15 residues. V lost 3 bases and J lost 2; bases outside the gene matches: 7. In nucleotides, the CDR3 is TGTGCCAGCAGCTCGGGGACAGGAGGGCCCTACGAGCAGTACTTC. This codes for CASSSGTGGPYEQYF.

This chain connects TRBV5-8 to TRBJ1-5; D is undetermined. The CDR3 loop spans 13 amino acids. The V end was cut by 4 bases, the J end by 4 bases, with 9 bases between. Germline CDR1 SGHTS, CDR2 YDEGEE. The CDR3 bases are TGTGCCAGCAGCCCAAGGAGGAATCAGCCCCAGCATTTT. This gives the protein CASSPRRNQPQHF.

V is TRBV7-9 and J is TRBJ2-7, with a possible D match to TRBD2 (5 bases). V lost 5 bases, J lost 5 bases, and 10 bases lay in between. The CDR3 totals 12 residues. Germline V gives CDR1 SEHNR, CDR2 FQNEAQ (reference sequence). The DNA for the CDR3 is TGTGCCAGCAGCCACGGGGATCACGAGCAGTACTTC. Translating it yields CASSHGDHEQYF.

The chain links TRBV6-5 to TRBJ2-1; TRBD2 matches at 7 bases. J gave up 9 bases and V 0 bases, and 5 bases lay outside the gene matches. Germline CDR1 and CDR2: MNHEY and SVGAGI. This CDR3 spans 14 amino acids. CDR3 protein: CASSYSGGGSEQFF. The DNA for the CDR3 is TGTGCCAGCAGTTACTCAGGTGGCGGGAGTGAGCAGTTCTTC.

V usage is TRBV19 and J usage is TRBJ1-5; tentatively, D is TRBD1 (5 bases). CDR1 is LNHDA and CDR2 is SQIVND in the germline V gene (reference sequence). The germline V and J ends were trimmed by 3 bases and 6 bases, with 9 bases remaining between them. The CDR3 contains 13 residues. The CDR3 sequence: CASSMGPGQPQHF. The CDR3 DNA follows: TGTGCCAGTAGTATGGGGCCGGGTCAGCCCCAGCATTTT.

This chain links TRBV18 with TRBJ2-7; 8 nucleotides agree with TRBD2. Germline V gene lookup returns CDR1 KGHSH and CDR2 LQKENI. The CDR3 covers 18 residues. The V segment lost 2 bases and the J segment 0 bases; nucleotides outside the gene matches: 12. The CDR3 spells CASSPMLFRGGISYEQYF. CDR3 in DNA: TGTGCCAGCTCACCAATGTTGTTCCGCGGGGGGATCTCCTACGAGCAGTACTTC.

This rearrangement joins TRBV19 to TRBJ2-1; the match to TRBD1 covers 11 bases. J was trimmed by 5 bases and V by 5 bases; bases with no gene match: 5. The CDR3 loop spans 15 amino acids. Germline V gene data show CDR1 as LNHDA and CDR2 as SQIVND (reference sequence). The CDR3: CASSPRGQGDNEQFF. CDR3 coding DNA: TGTGCCAGTAGTCCCAGGGGACAGGGGGACAATGAGCAGTTCTTC.

This chain connects TRBV5-6 to TRBJ2-6, with TRBD1 identical over 8 bases. With V trimmed by 1 base and J by 0 bases, 3 bases remained unmatched. The CDR3 length is 17 residues. Per germline, CDR1 SGHDT and CDR2 YYEEEE. The CDR3 nucleotides read TGTGCCAGCAGCTTGTTGGACAGGGACTCTGGGGCCAACGTCCTGACTTTC. This gives the protein CASSLLDRDSGANVLTF.

The chain couples TRBV30 to TRBJ1-5; D remains ambiguous. V shed 1 base and J shed 6 bases, with 22 bases lying between them. Germline CDR1 reads GTSNPN; CDR2 reads SVGIG (reference sequence). The CDR3 sequence is 17 residues long. This CDR3 is CAWSAAGPERYRQPQHF. CDR3 nucleotide sequence: TGTGCCTGGAGTGCGGCAGGCCCGGAACGTTATCGTCAGCCCCAGCATTTT.

A single count supports this clone. This chain uses TRBV19 with TRBJ1-6; TRBD1 might be the D (5 bases). The CDR3 totals 14 residues. V was trimmed by 7 bases and J by 8 bases, leaving 15 bases between them. CDR1 and CDR2 from the germline V gene are LNHDA and SQIVND (reference sequence). CDR3 sequence (DNA): TGTGCCAGTACTGTGTCGTGGGGGGATTCACCCCTCCACTTT. Residues: CASTVSWGDSPLHF.